The rows below give T cell receptor beta chains drawn from one sample of a study of patients and donors after allogeneic stem cell transplantation. TCRdb reprocessed the RT-PCR reads via MiXCR and lists one record per CDR3 protein. The sample includes 800,000 to 1,000,000 distinct CDR3 sequences, under 20% of them seen just once. The sequencing input was blood, either unsorted or a sorted T cell fraction (not recorded which). Every receptor here comes from a human donor who was either an allogeneic HSCT recipient or a stem cell or donor lymphocyte infusion donor (not recorded which). It is not recorded whose cells these are; they may come from a transplant donor. Each CDR3 is given with its conserved first and last residue. The order of the fields is V gene, CDR3 length, J gene, clone size, D gene, CDR3 DNA, CDR3 protein. D genes are given only for firm matches. Size is omitted from some rows. Given values are once, few, many or a class for expanded clones.

TRBV7-2	15	TRBJ1-4	few	.	TGTGCCAGCAGCTTAGGGCCTGGGGTGCGTGAAAAACTGTTTTTT	CASSLGPGVREKLFF
TRBV20-1	14	TRBJ2-7	few	TRBD2	TGCAGTGCTAGCGCGCTAGCGGGAGGTCTATCGCAGTACTTC	CSASALAGGLSQYF
TRBV7-8	13	TRBJ2-7	many	.	TGTGCCAGCAGCTTAATGGCTAGCTACGAGCAGTACTTC	CASSLMASYEQYF
TRBV5-1	15	TRBJ1-6	.	TRBD1	TGCGCCAGCAACCGGGGACAGAGAGATAATTCACCCCTCCACTTT	CASNRGQRDNSPLHF
TRBV10-3	14	TRBJ2-7	many	.	TGTGCCATCAGTGGTGTCGGGGGCGCGTACGAGCAGTACTTC	CAISGVGGAYEQYF
TRBV6-5	15	TRBJ1-2	few	.	TGTGCCAGCAGTTACTACCCGGACAGAAACTATGGCTACACCTTC	CASSYYPDRNYGYTF
TRBV6-5	11	TRBJ2-1	.	.	TGTGCCAGCAGTCAAGGGAGGGAGCAGTTCTTC	CASSQGREQFF
TRBV5-4	16	TRBJ2-7	few	.	TGTGCCAGCAGCGGAGCGACACAGGGACGGTCCTACGAGCAGTACTTC	CASSGATQGRSYEQYF
TRBV18	13	TRBJ1-2	.	.	TGTGCCAGCTCAGCCTCCCTGGGGGAGGGCTACACCTTC	CASSASLGEGYTF
TRBV5-1	14	TRBJ2-5	.	TRBD1	TGCGCCAGCAGTCGTGAGGGGGCTATGGAGACCCAGTACTTC	CASSREGAMETQYF
TRBV7-7	16	TRBJ1-5	few	.	TGTGCCAGCAGCTTAGAGAGTGTTATGGGCAATCAGCCCCAGCATTTT	CASSLESVMGNQPQHF
TRBV20-1	15	TRBJ2-7	.	TRBD1	TGCAGTGCTTCCGGGACAGCTTATAGCTCCTACGAGCAGTACTTC	CSASGTAYSSYEQYF
TRBV30	14	TRBJ2-1	.	.	TGTGCCTGGAGTTGGGACCACGGCTACAATGAGCAGTTCTTC	CAWSWDHGYNEQFF
TRBV20-1	13	TRBJ2-5	.	.	TGCAGTGCTACTAGAGGGTTCCAAGAGACCCAGTACTTC	CSATRGFQETQYF
TRBV4-3	17	TRBJ2-5	few	TRBD2	TGCGCCAGCAGCCAAGAAAGTAGCGGGGGGGCCCGGGAGACCCAGTACTTC	CASSQESSGGARETQYF